In this sample, the clone carrying this TCR beta chain turned up once. Original methodology: The authors estimated nucleated cell counts from reference gene primer amplification. Profiled with immunoSEQ multiplex PCR; TCRdb holds only in-frame clones, not every one. That table furnishes V, J and clone size, whereas the DNA furnished D and trimming. Here the sample spans about 330,000 clones, 75% to 90% being singletons. V was cut by 4 bases and J by 1 base, with 13 bases left in between. Germline V gives CDR1 LGHDT, CDR2 YNNKEL (reference sequence). The CDR3 covers 15 residues. This specimen comes from a study of blood T cell repertoires in COVID-19. Study as a whole: T cells, B-cell-depleted T cells, or PBMCs provided the cDNA or gDNA that served as material.

This TCR came from a young man who had recovered from COVID-19. The sample taken for sequencing was PBMCs or T cells enriched from blood (not recorded which). The chain employs TRBV3-1 (or the pseudogene TRBV3-2) and TRBJ2-5, with TRBD1 as a possible D gene (5 bases). The CDR3 DNA follows: TGTGCCAGCAGCCGGAAGGGGTATACCCAAGAGACCCAGTACTTC. It translates to CASSRKGYTQETQYF.